This passage covers 24 T cell receptor beta chains from one sample sequenced in a study of blood T cell repertoires in COVID-19. Profiling relied on immunoSEQ multiplex PCR, and the TCRdb table lists in-frame clones only, not all of them. The table has about 180,000 clones, about 90% seen once; the top ten hold roughly 8.6%. The sequencing input was PBMCs or T cells enriched from blood (not recorded which). The receptors derive from a woman aged 18-29 years who had recovered from COVID-19.

The chain couples TRBV4-1 to TRBJ2-1; 8 bases map to TRBD2. V shed 1 base, J shed 6 bases, and the junction held 8 bases outside the gene matches. Germline assignment: CDR1 MGHRA and CDR2 YSYEKL. The CDR3 sequence is 16 residues long. Here the CDR3 DNA reads TGCGCCAGCAGCCAAGGCCTAGCGGGCCCACTCAATGAGCAGTTCTTC. Amino acids: CASSQGLAGPLNEQFF.

This clone was recorded only once. J is TRBJ1-6 and V is TRBV5-1, with a possible D match to TRBD1 (6 bases). This CDR3 spans 19 amino acids. Between the trimmed V and J ends, which lost 4 bases and 4 bases, there was a span of 24 bases. Germline V gives CDR1 SGHRS, CDR2 YFSETQ. This CDR3 is CASSQSSNSGAGYNSPLHF. The DNA of the CDR3 is TGCGCCAGCAGCCAATCATCCAATTCAGGGGCCGGTTATAATTCACCCCTCCACTTT.

CDR3 bases: TGTGCTAGTGGCCTGGGGGCGGTTGGCCAGCCCCAGCATTTT. Translating gives CASGLGAVGQPQHF. The chain combines TRBV12-5 with TRBJ1-5; tentatively, D is TRBD1 (6 bases). Germline lookup yields CDR1 LGHNT and CDR2 FRNRAP. The CDR3 runs to 14 residues. V was shortened by 6 bases and J by 7 bases, with 16 bases between the two germline ends.

CDR3 in DNA: TGTGCCAGCTCACCATACGTGGACAGGCCCCAGAGCACTGAAGCTTTCTTT. As protein: CASSPYVDRPQSTEAFF. The chain recombines TRBV18 with TRBJ1-1; 7 bases align to TRBD1. The length of the CDR3 is 17 residues. After removal of 2 bases from V and 4 bases from J, the junction contained 13 bases not matched to a gene. The V gene's germline CDR1 is KGHSH and CDR2 LQKENI.

This chain uses TRBV28 with TRBJ1-1; D remains ambiguous. Deletions cut 6 bases from V and 3 bases from J, with 14 bases between. Germline lookup yields CDR1 MDHEN and CDR2 SYDVKM. The CDR3 has 14 residues. CDR3 DNA sequence: TGTGCCAGCAGACTCCTATCGGAGTACACTGAAGCTTTCTTT. Protein sequence: CASRLLSEYTEAFF.

The chain joins TRBV29-1 to TRBJ1-1; D perhaps matches TRBD1 (6 bases). This CDR3 has 13 residues. The V gene lost 7 bases and the J gene lost 2 bases, with 14 bases spanning the gap. CDR1 is SQVTM and CDR2 is ANQGSEA in the germline V gene. The CDR3 coding sequence is TGCAGCGCCACCGTGGACAGAAACACTGAAGCTTTCTTT. This encodes CSATVDRNTEAFF.

The chain recombines TRBV6-5 with TRBJ2-1; 7 positions match TRBD2. J gave up 5 bases and V 8 bases, and 6 bases lay outside the gene matches. Germline assignment: CDR1 MNHEY and CDR2 SVGAGI. CDR3 length equals 13 residues. CDR3 loop: CASLSGRDNEQFF. As DNA, the CDR3 is TGTGCCAGCCTTAGCGGGCGGGACAATGAGCAGTTCTTC.

The chain recombines TRBV5-1 with TRBJ2-1, with TRBD2 matching over 9 bases. The CDR3 consists of 18 residues. The germline V gene encodes CDR1 SGHRS and CDR2 YFSETQ. V was clipped by 1 base and J by 4 bases; unmatched bases: 12. CDR3 in amino acids: CASSLSPLSGGQYNEQFF. The CDR3 DNA reads TGCGCCAGCAGCTTGTCTCCTCTTAGCGGGGGACAATACAATGAGCAGTTCTTC. The full variable domain, rest sourced from reference TRBV5-1 and TRBJ2-1, is KAGVTQTPRYLIKTRGQQVTLSCSPISGHRSVSWYQQTPGQGLQFLFEYFSETQRNKGNFPGRFSGRQFSNSRSEMNVSTLELGDSALYLCASSLSPLSGGQYNEQFFGPGTRLTVL.

The gene calls are TRBV4-3 and TRBJ2-7; possible D gene TRBD2, 6 bases. Between the trimmed V and J ends, which lost 0 bases and 4 bases, there was a span of 10 bases. CDR3 length: 14 residues. From germline, CDR1 is LGHNA and CDR2 YSLEER. The CDR3 region is CASSQEFGGYEQYF. For the CDR3, the DNA is TGCGCCAGCAGCCAAGAATTCGGAGGGTACGAGCAGTACTTC.

CDR3 sequence (DNA): TGTGCCAGCGGGCGACCGGTGGATACGCAGTATTTT. Protein sequence: CASGRPVDTQYF. This chain joins TRBV27 and TRBJ2-3; the D is unclear. The CDR3 consists of 12 residues. V lost 8 bases to trimming and J lost 6 bases, with 12 bases between them. In germline, CDR1 is MNHEY, CDR2 SMNVEV (reference sequence).

This clone has more than one count but fewer than ten. The chain uses TRBV27 and TRBJ2-1; TRBD2 matches 8 bases. The CDR3 consists of 18 residues. Germline CDR1 MNHEY, CDR2 SMNVEV (reference sequence). V shed 1 base, J shed 2 bases, and the junction held 10 bases outside the gene matches. In nucleotides, the CDR3 is TGTGCCAGCAGTTTATATGGGAGCGGGAGTGGGACCTACAATGAGCAGTTCTTC. Translation: CASSLYGSGSGTYNEQFF.

Here the CDR3 DNA reads TGTGCCAGGACTGTACTACCTCGGGACAGGGCTTCCTATGGCTACACCTTC. Amino acids: CARTVLPRDRASYGYTF. The chain couples TRBV21-1 to TRBJ1-2; TRBD1 was called by the table and not checked on the DNA. TRBV21-1 is termed a pseudogene. This CDR3 is built from 17 residues.

The rearrangement joins TRBV28 to TRBJ2-5, with 11 bases matching TRBD2. The trim removed 6 bases at V and 7 bases at J, leaving 10 bases unmatched. The CDR3 contains 15 residues. From germline, CDR1 is MDHEN and CDR2 SYDVKM. The chain's CDR3 is CASSQLAGVSWTQYF. DNA for the CDR3: TGTGCCAGCAGCCAACTAGCGGGGGTTTCGTGGACCCAGTACTTC.

The chain is built from TRBV7-9 and TRBJ1-6; 8 bases are shared with TRBD1. Germline CDR1 is SEHNR and CDR2 is FQNEAQ (reference sequence). The CDR3 covers 15 residues. Unmatched junction bases numbered 2, after V lost 2 bases and J lost 5 bases. The DNA for the CDR3 is TGTGCCAGCAGCTTACTGGGACAGGATAATTCACCCCTCCACTTT. As protein: CASSLLGQDNSPLHF.

The rearrangement uses TRBV29-1 and TRBJ2-7, with D possibly being TRBD2 (5 bases). The V gene lost 6 bases and the J gene lost 5 bases, with 17 bases spanning the gap. Germline V CDR1 and CDR2: SQVTM, ANQGSEA. The CDR3 has 13 amino acids. The CDR3 sequence is CSVRGLHADEQYF. The CDR3 bases are TGCAGCGTACGGGGATTACACGCTGACGAGCAGTACTTC.

The genes are TRBV28 and TRBJ2-7, with TRBD2 matching over 7 bases. This CDR3 has 14 amino acids. V trimming: 2 bases; J trimming: 7 bases; junction bases outside the gene matches: 8. Germline lookup yields CDR1 MDHEN and CDR2 SYDVKM. The CDR3 reads CASSLAGVIVEQYF. The DNA for the CDR3 is TGTGCCAGCAGTTTAGCGGGAGTAATTGTGGAGCAGTACTTC.

This chain connects TRBV28 to TRBJ2-6, with 7 nucleotides matching TRBD1. The CDR3 is 17 amino acids. Germline V gene data show CDR1 as MDHEN and CDR2 as SYDVKM. With 6 bases clipped from V and 0 bases from J, the junction kept 8 bases outside the gene matches. CDR3: CASRDPGQTSGANVLTF. In DNA, the CDR3 is TGTGCCAGCAGAGACCCGGGACAGACCTCTGGGGCCAACGTCCTGACTTTC.

This clone came up once. The chain combines TRBV28 with TRBJ1-1; 9 bases align to TRBD1. Germline V gives CDR1 MDHEN, CDR2 SYDVKM. The CDR3 covers 14 residues. V shed 6 bases, J shed 4 bases, and the junction held 6 bases outside the gene matches. CDR3 nucleotide sequence: TGTGCCAGCAGCTCAGGACAGGGGCTCACTGAAGCTTTCTTT. It codes for CASSSGQGLTEAFF. The variable domain in full, completed from reference TRBV28 and TRBJ1-1, reads DVKVTQSSRYLVKRTGEKVFLECVQDMDHENMFWYRQDPGLGLRLIYFSYDVKMKEKGDIPEGYSVSREKKERFSLILESASTNQTSMYLCASSSGQGLTEAFFGQGTRLTVV.

The V call is TRBV3-1 (or the pseudogene TRBV3-2), the J call TRBJ2-7; a weak D match, TRBD2 (5 bases). Between the trimmed V and J ends, which lost 4 bases and 3 bases, there was a span of 16 bases. Germline CDR1 is LGHDT and CDR2 is YNNKEL (reference sequence). This CDR3 comprises 15 residues. The CDR3 sequence: CASSRGRSAGYEQYF. The CDR3 region has the DNA TGTGCCAGCAGCCGTGGACGAAGCGCGGGCTACGAGCAGTACTTC.

The sample holds a few counts of this clone. This chain links TRBV5-8 with TRBJ1-1, with D unclear. Trimming stripped 1 base from V and 6 bases from J, with 7 bases between. CDR1 and CDR2 from the germline V gene are SGHTS and YDEGEE. This CDR3 region has 12 residues. CDR3 sequence reads: CASSLSPPEAFF. CDR3 sequence (DNA): TGTGCCAGCAGCTTGAGCCCACCTGAAGCTTTCTTT. Full variable domain (rest looked up from reference TRBV5-8 and TRBJ1-1): EAGVTQSPTHLIKTRGQQATLRCSPISGHTSVYWYQQALGLGLQFLLWYDEGEERNRGNFPPRFSGRQFPNYSSELNVNALELEDSALYLCASSLSPPEAFFGQGTRLTVV.

This clone showed up just once. The J gene is TRBJ1-1, the V gene TRBV19; 9 nucleotides line up with TRBD1. Germline assignment: CDR1 LNHDA and CDR2 SQIVND (reference sequence). The CDR3 loop spans 21 amino acids. With V trimmed by 1 base and J by 4 bases, 22 bases remained unmatched. The CDR3 region has the DNA TGTGCCAGTAGTATAGTAGGGGGACAGGGCGAAGGCCTACGCCGGGGCACTGAAGCTTTCTTT. Protein sequence: CASSIVGGQGEGLRRGTEAFF. Using reference TRBV19 and TRBJ1-1 for the parts outside the CDR3, the full variable domain is DGGITQSPKYLFRKEGQNVTLSCEQNLNHDAMYWYRQDPGQGLRLIYYSQIVNDFQKGDIAEGYSVSREKKESFPLTVTSAQKNPTAFYLCASSIVGGQGEGLRRGTEAFFGQGTRLTVV.

The chain couples TRBV28 to TRBJ2-1, with 9 positions matching TRBD2. CDR3 length: 14 amino acids. V was pared by 8 bases and J by 3 bases, with 5 bases of the junction left unmatched. Germline CDR1 MDHEN, CDR2 SYDVKM. The CDR3: CASRLAGDYNEQFF. In DNA form, the CDR3 reads TGTGCCAGCCGGTTAGCGGGAGACTACAATGAGCAGTTCTTC.

J is TRBJ2-2 and V is TRBV10-3; 14 bases are a match to TRBD2. In germline, CDR1 is ENHRY, CDR2 SYGVKD. Trimming removed 6 bases from V and 3 bases from J; junction bases left unmatched: 9. This CDR3 has 18 residues. The CDR3 protein is CAIRSGTSGGGDTGELFF. In nucleotides, the CDR3 is TGTGCCATCAGGTCCGGGACTAGCGGGGGAGGGGACACCGGGGAGCTGTTTTTT.

CDR3 region: CASSDGTSGLHEQYF. The DNA of the CDR3 is TGTGCCAGCAGCGACGGGACTAGCGGGCTCCACGAGCAGTACTTC. The chain joins TRBV11-2 to TRBJ2-7; 12 bases are a match to TRBD2. This CDR3 has 15 residues. Per the germline V gene, CDR1 is SGHAT and CDR2 is FQNNGV. Trimming removed 5 bases from V and 5 bases from J; junction bases left unmatched: 7.